The 28 T cell receptor beta chains given below trace back to one sample, sequenced in a study of T-cell reconstitution after alpha-beta-depleted transplantation in children. The TCRbeta library was prepared with unique molecular identifiers. TCRdb reprocessed the PCR reads with MiXCR, giving one entry per CDR3 protein. Of about 400,000 distinct CDR3 sequences listed, around 15% were seen once; the top ten hold 25% to 30%. The input for sequencing was PBMCs, mostly from graft donor cells, taken 360 days after TCRalphabeta/CD19-depleted stem cell transplant. These receptors were taken from a boy under two years old who had a stem cell transplant for Wiskott-Aldrich syndrome, so the T cells may come from the graft donor.

The V and J genes are TRBV5-1 and TRBJ2-7; D is unresolved. Trimming removed 6 bases at V and 0 bases at J, with 4 bases between. CDR3 length: 11 amino acids. The germline V gene encodes CDR1 SGHRS and CDR2 YFSETQ. CDR3 region: CASKASYEQYF. CDR3 coding DNA: TGCGCCAGCAAGGCCTCCTACGAGCAGTACTTC.

This chain links TRBV5-1 with TRBJ2-7; maybe TRBD2 (5 bases). From germline, CDR1 is SGHRS and CDR2 YFSETQ. The V gene lost 2 bases and the J gene lost 5 bases, with 14 bases spanning the gap. There are 14 residues in the CDR3. The CDR3 loop reads CASSFEPAGHEQYF. The CDR3 DNA reads as TGCGCCAGCAGCTTCGAGCCGGCGGGCCACGAGCAGTACTTC. The whole variable domain, remainder taken from reference TRBV5-1 and TRBJ2-7, is KAGVTQTPRYLIKTRGQQVTLSCSPISGHRSVSWYQQTPGQGLQFLFEYFSETQRNKGNFPGRFSGRQFSNSRSEMNVSTLELGDSALYLCASSFEPAGHEQYFGPGTRLTVT.

This clonotype was detected ten times or more. V gene TRBV24-1 combines with J gene TRBJ2-7; 8 nucleotides match TRBD1. The CDR3 is 12 residues long. Germline CDR1 KGHDR, CDR2 SFDVKD. V lost 10 bases, J lost 3 bases, and 4 bases stayed unmatched. The CDR3, as DNA: TGTGCCACTGGGGACAGGTTCTACGAGCAGTACTTC. Its protein is CATGDRFYEQYF.

In this sample, this clonotype turned up many times. This sequence joins TRBV5-1 and TRBJ2-6; D is unclear. There are 15 residues in the CDR3. V was trimmed by 0 bases and J by 0 bases, leaving 4 bases between them. Germline-derived CDR1 and CDR2 are SGHRS and YFSETQ. In DNA, the CDR3 is TGCGCCAGCAGCTTGGTACGCTCTGGGGCCAACGTCCTGACTTTC. Translated, it gives CASSLVRSGANVLTF.

The chain joins TRBV15 to TRBJ1-2, with TRBD1 as a possible D gene (5 bases). This CDR3 is 13 amino acids long. In germline, CDR1 is LNHNV, CDR2 YYDKDF (reference sequence). V lost 6 bases to trimming and J lost 8 bases, with 16 bases between them. The CDR3 sequence is CATRAGTARGYTF. The DNA of the CDR3 is TGTGCCACCAGAGCGGGGACGGCCAGAGGCTACACCTTC.

Only a few counts were recorded for this clonotype. CDR3 nucleotides: TGTGCCACCAGTGGAAGGAGCGGGACAGGCCGCTCTGGGGCCAACGTCCTGACTTTC. Translation: CATSGRSGTGRSGANVLTF. V usage is TRBV24-1 and J usage is TRBJ2-6; weak D call: TRBD1 (8 bases). The CDR3 sequence is 19 residues long. CDR1 is KGHDR and CDR2 is SFDVKD in the germline V gene. Trimming cost V 5 bases and J 0 bases, with 19 bases left between them.

The chain couples TRBV5-1 to TRBJ2-1; 14 bases map to TRBD2. Germline CDR1 and CDR2: SGHRS and YFSETQ. V shed 1 base and J 8 bases; nucleotides not matched to a gene: 8. The CDR3 runs to 17 residues. The CDR3 nucleotides are TGCGCCAGCAGCTTGAGAAGACTAGCGGGAGGGGGTCATGAGCAGTTCTTC. Translating it yields CASSLRRLAGGGHEQFF.

A note on this clonotype: Compared with germline, one end of the junction differs, possibly owing to a read error. The chain couples TRBV6-5 to TRBJ1-2; D unresolved. Germline CDR1 and CDR2: MNHEY and SVGAGI. The CDR3 loop spans 15 amino acids. As DNA, the CDR3 is TGTGCCAGCTGTTACCTCGGAACACGGGCGGATGGCTACACCTTC. It yields the protein CASCYLGTRADGYTF.

The chain employs TRBV19 and TRBJ2-7, with 15 bases fitting TRBD2. Trimming removed 5 bases from V and 5 bases from J; junction bases left unmatched: 4. From germline, CDR1 is LNHDA and CDR2 SQIVND (reference sequence). The CDR3 loop spans 15 amino acids. CDR3 amino acids: CASSSGLAGGDEQYF. The CDR3 DNA reads as TGTGCCAGTAGTTCGGGACTAGCGGGAGGAGACGAGCAGTACTTC. Supplemented by reference TRBV19 and TRBJ2-7, the full variable domain reads DGGITQSPKYLFRKEGQNVTLSCEQNLNHDAMYWYRQDPGQGLRLIYYSQIVNDFQKGDIAEGYSVSREKKESFPLTVTSAQKNPTAFYLCASSSGLAGGDEQYFGPGTRLTVT.

V gene TRBV6-1 combines with J gene TRBJ1-1, with a tentative D call TRBD1 (6 bases). Germline CDR1 and CDR2: MNHNS and SASEGT. The CDR3 loop spans 13 amino acids. V was trimmed by 3 bases and J by 1 base, leaving 6 bases between them. The CDR3 region is CASSETGNTEAFF. The CDR3 nucleotides read TGTGCCAGCAGTGAGACAGGGAACACTGAAGCTTTCTTT.

The chain carries TRBV7-8 and TRBJ2-6, with D hard to call. The germline V gene has CDR1 SGHVS and CDR2 FQNEAQ. The CDR3 is 15 residues long. V gave up 3 bases and J gave up 4 bases, with 10 bases separating them. The CDR3 DNA sequence: TGTGCCAGCAGCTTGGCCATGGCCGGGGCCAACGTCCTGACTTTC. Amino acids: CASSLAMAGANVLTF.

The CDR3 DNA sequence: TGTGCCAGCAGCTTAAAGAGGGAAGGGCACTACGAGCAGTACTTC. Its protein product is CASSLKREGHYEQYF. The chain couples TRBV7-6 to TRBJ2-7, with a possible D match to TRBD2 (5 bases). V shed 2 bases and J shed 3 bases, with 14 bases lying between them. The CDR3 covers 15 residues. Per the germline V gene, CDR1 is SGHVS and CDR2 is FNYEAQ.

Points on this clonotype: The junction shows a germline mismatch at one end, possibly a read error. The V and J genes are TRBV5-1 and TRBJ2-3; D is unresolved. This CDR3 is 11 amino acids long. In germline, CDR1 is SGHRS, CDR2 YFSETQ. The CDR3 reads CACSLTDTQYF. The CDR3 DNA sequence: TGCGCCTGCAGCCTAACAGATACGCAGTATTTT.

Only a few counts were recorded for this clonotype. J is TRBJ2-4 and V is TRBV12-3 or TRBV12-4; TRBD1 matches 8 bases. The V segment lost 7 bases and the J segment 0 bases; nucleotides outside the gene matches: 8. CDR3 length: 16 amino acids. The CDR3 DNA reads TGTGCCAGCACCCAGGGGGCTGGTATAGCCAAAAACATTCAGTACTTC. Encoded protein: CASTQGAGIAKNIQYF.

The chain has TRBV10-3 and TRBJ2-7; no clear D gene. Germline-derived CDR1 and CDR2 are ENHRY and SYGVKD. The CDR3 has 12 residues. Trimming took 0 bases from V and 6 from J, leaving 6 bases between them. This CDR3 is CAISESSGEQYF. In DNA, the CDR3 is TGTGCCATCAGTGAGTCTTCCGGCGAGCAGTACTTC.

This clonotype has just a few counts. This sequence joins TRBV5-1 and TRBJ2-1; D is undetermined. CDR3 length: 15 residues. Germline CDR1 reads SGHRS; CDR2 reads YFSETQ. The V end was cut by 4 bases, the J end by 2 bases, with 13 bases between. CDR3 nucleotides: TGCGCCAGCAGCCTCGGGTCGCCAGCCTACAATGAGCAGTTCTTC. The encoded protein is CASSLGSPAYNEQFF.

This clonotype was seen at least ten times. V gene TRBV7-2 combines with J gene TRBJ2-3, with 8 bases fitting TRBD2. V dropped 3 bases and J dropped 8; count of bases not matched to a gene: 16. The germline V gene has CDR1 SGHTA and CDR2 FQGNSA. The CDR3 loop spans 17 amino acids. This chain's CDR3 is CASSLLDWREEGVTQYF. The CDR3 coding sequence is TGTGCCAGCAGCTTGTTGGATTGGCGGGAGGAGGGTGTTACGCAGTATTTT. The full variable domain, rest sourced from reference TRBV7-2 and TRBJ2-3, is GAGVSQSPSNKVTEKGKDVELRCDPISGHTALYWYRQSLGQGLEFLIYFQGNSAPDKSGLPSDRFSAERTGGSVSTLTIQRTQQEDSAVYLCASSLLDWREEGVTQYFGPGTRLTVL.

This clonotype was observed a handful of times. The rearrangement uses TRBV5-6 and TRBJ2-5; TRBD1 matches 8 bases. CDR3 length: 15 residues. Germline V gene sequence: CDR1 SGHDT, CDR2 YYEEEE. V gave up 0 bases and J gave up 5 bases; unmatched junction bases: 6. The chain's CDR3 is CASSLAGGAQETQYF. The CDR3 DNA reads as TGTGCCAGCAGCTTGGCAGGGGGCGCTCAGGAGACCCAGTACTTC.

V and J are TRBV30 and TRBJ2-3, with 10 bases lining up with TRBD2. V lost 1 base, J lost 3 bases, and 4 bases stayed unmatched. Germline V gene lookup returns CDR1 GTSNPN and CDR2 SVGIG (reference sequence). The CDR3 extends over 15 amino acids. CDR3 sequence reads: CAWSDLAGDTDTQYF. The CDR3 region has the DNA TGTGCCTGGAGTGACCTAGCGGGGGATACAGATACGCAGTATTTT. Full variable domain (remainder filled in from reference TRBV30 and TRBJ2-3): SQTIHQWPATLVQPVGSPLSLECTVEGTSNPNLYWYRQAAGRGLQLLFYSVGIGQISSEVPQNLSASRPQDRQFILSSKKLLLSDSGFYLCAWSDLAGDTDTQYFGPGTRLTVL.

Worth noting for this clonotype: Because the CDR3 is missing its conserved closing phenylalanine or tryptophan, this is likely a read error. The chain links TRBV3-1 to TRBJ1-1; D gene uncertain. Germline CDR1 reads LGHDT; CDR2 reads YNNKEL (reference sequence). The CDR3 loop spans 13 amino acids. With 3 bases removed from V and 2 bases from J, the gap between germline ends came to 7 bases. The DNA for the CDR3 is TGTGCCAGCAGCCACTCGGGAAACACTGAAGCTTTCCTT. Translation: CASSHSGNTEAFL.

The genes are TRBV7-2 and TRBJ2-7; TRBD2 might be the D (6 bases). The V gene lost 2 bases and the J gene lost 3 bases, with 17 bases spanning the gap. Germline V gives CDR1 SGHTA, CDR2 FQGNSA. The CDR3 spans 16 residues. CDR3 region: CASSLSPNWGVYEQYF. In DNA, the CDR3 is TGTGCCAGCAGCTTATCCCCAAACTGGGGGGTCTACGAGCAGTACTTC.

A few counts support this clonotype. The chain combines TRBV18 with TRBJ1-1; weak D call: TRBD1 (5 bases). Per germline, CDR1 KGHSH and CDR2 LQKENI. The CDR3 totals 14 residues. V was trimmed by 6 bases and J by 3 bases, leaving 14 bases between them. The CDR3 nucleotides read TGTGCCAGCTCTGTGACAGATTCTGACACTGAAGCTTTCTTT. Translated: CASSVTDSDTEAFF.

This rearrangement joins TRBV7-2 to TRBJ2-7; D call uncertain. CDR3 length: 15 residues. Germline V CDR1 and CDR2: SGHTA, FQGNSA. V shed 3 bases and J shed 0 bases, with 12 bases lying between them. This chain's CDR3 is CASSLAISLSYEQYF. CDR3 sequence (DNA): TGTGCCAGCAGCTTGGCGATTTCCCTCTCCTACGAGCAGTACTTC.

This clonotype occurred a few times. The J gene is TRBJ2-4, the V gene TRBV7-9; D tentatively reads TRBD1 or TRBD2 (5 bases each). The CDR3 sequence is 13 residues long. With 3 bases removed from V and 8 bases from J, the gap between germline ends came to 11 bases. CDR1 and CDR2 from the germline V gene are SEHNR and FQNEAQ (reference sequence). The CDR3 is CASSLNRGDIQYF. The CDR3 DNA reads as TGTGCCAGCAGCTTGAACAGAGGGGACATTCAGTACTTC.

The chain recombines TRBV29-1 with TRBJ1-1; unclear D gene. V lost 6 bases and J 4 bases, leaving 12 bases between the germline ends. The CDR3 has 12 residues. From germline, CDR1 is SQVTM and CDR2 ANQGSEA. In DNA form, the CDR3 reads TGCAGCGTCCACAGTTCTCCCACTGAAGCTTTCTTT. Translated: CSVHSSPTEAFF.

In its sample, this clonotype was seen many times. The chain combines TRBV3-1 with TRBJ2-3; D is undetermined. The CDR3 consists of 14 residues. From germline, CDR1 is LGHDT and CDR2 YNNKEL (reference sequence). The V and J ends lost 1 base and 2 bases respectively, with 7 bases between them. DNA of the CDR3: TGTGCCAGCAGCCAAGGTGGGGACACAGATACGCAGTATTTT. Translated: CASSQGGDTDTQYF.

This clonotype appeared a few times. The chain couples TRBV10-3 to TRBJ2-1, with a tentative D call TRBD2 (6 bases). This CDR3 spans 15 amino acids. V was clipped by 2 bases and J by 1 base, with 9 bases between them. The germline CDR1 and CDR2 sequences are ENHRY and SYGVKD. This chain's CDR3 is CAISETSRSYNEQFF. The CDR3 DNA reads as TGTGCCATCAGTGAGACTAGCAGATCCTACAATGAGCAGTTCTTC.

In this sample, this clonotype turned up a few times. The V call is TRBV5-1, the J call TRBJ2-1; 11 nucleotides agree with TRBD2. The J segment lost 6 bases and the V segment lost 4 bases, leaving 6 bases of the junction unmatched. Germline CDR1 reads SGHRS; CDR2 reads YFSETQ. The CDR3 runs 15 residues. For the CDR3, the DNA is TGCGCCAGCAGCCCAACGGGACTAGCGGTCAATGAGCAGTTCTTC. The encoded protein is CASSPTGLAVNEQFF.